The 25 T cell receptor beta chains presented below share a single source sample, sequenced in a study of shared clonotypes between healthy human individuals (dated by TCRdb to between 2020 and 2021). The method behind the library was the immunoSEQ multiplex PCR assay. Held by TCRdb, this immuneACCESS table contains in-frame sequences only and omits some clones. Under half of the omission traces to an unresolved V gene where checked; the cause of the rest is unknown. Here the sample has roughly 1.5 million clones; 95% to 99% occur a single time. The ten largest clones represent roughly 0.42% of the sample. Sequencing was performed on naive CD4+ T cells sorted from blood. What the cell subset or site label conveys for this sample: CD45RA+ positively selected. The receptors were sampled from a man aged 25 to 40 in good health.

V is TRBV29-1 and J is TRBJ2-1; D assignment may be TRBD1 or TRBD2 (6 bases each). The V end lost 3 bases, the J end lost 6 bases, and 12 bases lay between the germline ends. CDR1 SQVTM and CDR2 ANQGSEA come from the germline V gene. This CDR3 has 13 residues. The CDR3 loop is CSVEWGAFNEQFF. CDR3 DNA: TGCAGCGTTGAGTGGGGGGCCTTCAATGAGCAGTTCTTC.

A word on this clone: This CDR3 is also generated by other DNA sequences in the sample. This chain joins TRBV7-3 and TRBJ2-3; 9 bases map to TRBD2. Germline V gene sequence: CDR1 SGHTA, CDR2 FQGTGA. Trimming cost V 5 bases and J 2 bases; bases outside gene matches: 2. This CDR3 region has 14 residues. The CDR3, as DNA: TGTGCCAGCAGCCCGGGACTAGCCACAGATACGCAGTATTTT. Amino acids: CASSPGLATDTQYF.

The genes are TRBV7-9 and TRBJ2-2; tentatively, D is TRBD1 or TRBD2 (6 bases each). The V end lost 3 bases, the J end lost 7 bases, and 12 bases lay between the germline ends. CDR1 is SEHNR, CDR2 FQNEAQ, per germline (reference sequence). This CDR3 comprises 14 residues. CDR3 sequence (DNA): TGTGCCAGCAGCTTTTCGGGGGCGAGCGGGGAGCTGTTTTTT. It translates to CASSFSGASGELFF.

The J gene is TRBJ2-4, the V gene TRBV5-1; D uncertain. The length of the CDR3 is 14 residues. Trimming shortened V by 1 base and J by 1 base, and 6 bases separated the two germline ends. CDR1 and CDR2 (germline): SGHRS, YFSETQ. The CDR3 region has the DNA TGCGCCAGCAGCTTGACAGATGCCAAAAACATTCAGTACTTC. Translating it yields CASSLTDAKNIQYF.

This chain connects TRBV5-4 to TRBJ2-5, with 9 bases that match TRBD2. CDR1 and CDR2 (germline): SGHNT, YYREEE (reference sequence). Germline trimming cut 2 bases from V and 4 bases from J; bases unmatched to any gene: 6. The CDR3 extends over 15 amino acids. The CDR3 is CASSLRAGGGETQYF. CDR3 in DNA: TGTGCCAGCAGCTTAAGGGCGGGAGGGGGAGAGACCCAGTACTTC.

This chain connects TRBV7-6 to TRBJ1-2; a possible D gene is TRBD1 (5 bases). V lost 4 bases to trimming and J lost 4 bases, with 13 bases between them. The CDR3 contains 14 residues. Germline-derived CDR1 and CDR2 are SGHVS and FNYEAQ. In DNA, the CDR3 is TGTGCCAGCAGCTCCTCGACGGGGGGCTATGGCTACACCTTC. It translates to CASSSSTGGYGYTF.

V gene TRBV19 combines with J gene TRBJ1-2; 9 bases agree with TRBD1. Losses at the gene ends were 7 bases for V and 3 bases for J; bases not matched to a gene: 9. This CDR3 has 15 amino acids. The germline V gene encodes CDR1 LNHDA and CDR2 SQIVND (reference sequence). CDR3 DNA: TGTGCCAGTACCACTGGGGACAGGGTTGACTATGGCTACACCTTC. This codes for CASTTGDRVDYGYTF.

The chain uses TRBV10-3 and TRBJ2-1; D remains ambiguous. Germline lookup yields CDR1 ENHRY and CDR2 SYGVKD. The V and J ends lost 4 bases and 5 bases respectively, with 12 bases between them. The CDR3 runs 14 residues. CDR3 in DNA: TGTGCCATCAGTGGTGGATTTCGAAACAATGAGCAGTTCTTC. Translating it yields CAISGGFRNNEQFF.

The chain carries TRBV2 and TRBJ2-5, with 7 bases fitting TRBD1. V lost 7 bases to trimming and J lost 0 bases; unmatched junction nucleotides: 2. CDR1 is SNHLY, CDR2 FYNNEI, per germline. The CDR3 has 13 residues. The CDR3 sequence is CASNRGHQETQYF. In DNA form, the CDR3 reads TGTGCCAGCAACAGGGGACACCAAGAGACCCAGTACTTC.

CDR3 amino acids: CAITGGQDEQFF. For the CDR3, the DNA is TGTGCCATCACCGGAGGCCAGGATGAGCAGTTCTTC. The rearrangement uses TRBV10-3 and TRBJ2-1, with a tentative D call TRBD2 (5 bases). The CDR3 consists of 12 residues. V lost 7 bases and J 8 bases, leaving 12 bases between the germline ends. The V gene's germline CDR1 is ENHRY and CDR2 SYGVKD.

This sequence joins TRBV19 and TRBJ1-1, with a weak D call TRBD1 (5 bases). The CDR3 has 15 amino acids. The germline V gene has CDR1 LNHDA and CDR2 SQIVND (reference sequence). The germline V and J ends were trimmed by 7 bases and 6 bases, with 21 bases remaining between them. The CDR3 here is CASNLTPTPGSEAFF. CDR3 coding DNA: TGTGCCAGTAATCTAACTCCGACCCCAGGGTCTGAAGCTTTCTTT.

For the CDR3, the DNA is TGTGCCAGCAGCCCCCTTCGGCGAGAAGCTTTCTTT. It yields the protein CASSPLRREAFF. The genes are TRBV28 and TRBJ1-1; D is unresolved. V gave up 6 bases and J gave up 8 bases, with 13 bases separating them. The CDR3 covers 12 residues. Germline V gene lookup returns CDR1 MDHEN and CDR2 SYDVKM. The full variable domain, its missing parts supplied by reference TRBV28 and TRBJ1-1, is DVKVTQSSRYLVKRTGEKVFLECVQDMDHENMFWYRQDPGLGLRLIYFSYDVKMKEKGDIPEGYSVSREKKERFSLILESASTNQTSMYLCASSPLRREAFFGQGTRLTVV.

V usage is TRBV5-1 and J usage is TRBJ1-3; D unresolved. Between the trimmed V and J ends, which lost 0 bases and 4 bases, there was a span of 8 bases. The CDR3 spans 14 residues. Germline CDR1 is SGHRS and CDR2 is YFSETQ. CDR3 in DNA: TGCGCCAGCAGCTTGGATGGGGTGGGAAACACCATATATTTT. Amino acids: CASSLDGVGNTIYF.

The CDR3 DNA reads as TGCGCCAGCAGCTTGCAGGTAGCAGTAGGCACCGGGGAGCTGTTTTTT. Translation gives CASSLQVAVGTGELFF. This rearrangement joins TRBV5-1 to TRBJ2-2; D is undetermined. This CDR3 spans 16 amino acids. CDR1 is SGHRS, CDR2 YFSETQ, per germline. Trimming pared 1 base from V and 4 bases from J, leaving 14 bases between.

The chain is built from TRBV7-2 and TRBJ1-1, with TRBD1 identical over 8 bases. Germline values: CDR1 SGHTA, CDR2 FQGNSA. After removal of 5 bases from V and 4 bases from J, the junction contained 9 bases not matched to a gene. The CDR3 consists of 15 residues. The CDR3 here is CASSPRQGLGTEAFF. In DNA form, the CDR3 reads TGTGCCAGCAGCCCTCGACAGGGGCTTGGCACTGAAGCTTTCTTT.

This chain's CDR3 is CASSKIAPGGNEQFF. The CDR3 region has the DNA TGTGCCAGCAGCAAAATAGCGCCAGGGGGCAATGAGCAGTTCTTC. The chain has TRBV21-1 and TRBJ2-1; the D segment call TRBD1 is taken from the table without a DNA check. TRBV21-1 counts as a pseudogene. The CDR3 consists of 15 residues.

The V and J genes are TRBV19 and TRBJ1-4; weak D call: TRBD1 (6 bases). Per the germline V gene, CDR1 is LNHDA and CDR2 is SQIVND (reference sequence). The CDR3 runs 14 residues. V was clipped by 3 bases and J by 8 bases, with 13 bases between them. CDR3 sequence reads: CASSIQGLGEKLFF. As DNA, the CDR3 is TGTGCCAGTAGTATCCAGGGGTTAGGGGAAAAACTGTTTTTT.

This sequence joins TRBV5-1 and TRBJ2-5; D is uncertain. Germline V CDR1 and CDR2: SGHRS, YFSETQ. V lost 3 bases, J lost 3 bases, and 18 bases lay in between. The CDR3 has 16 residues. Here the CDR3 reads CASSSFPGLPKETQYF. CDR3 in DNA: TGCGCCAGCAGCTCCTTTCCGGGTCTCCCGAAAGAGACCCAGTACTTC.

The chain uses TRBV18 and TRBJ2-3, with 7 bases aligning to TRBD1. The CDR3 has 15 amino acids. V dropped 2 bases and J dropped 3; count of bases not matched to a gene: 5. The germline V gene has CDR1 KGHSH and CDR2 LQKENI. The CDR3 coding sequence is TGTGCCAGCTCACCATTAGGGGGCGAGACAGATACGCAGTATTTT. This sequence encodes CASSPLGGETDTQYF.

The gene calls are TRBV28 and TRBJ1-5, with TRBD1 as a possible D gene (6 bases). V was pared by 3 bases and J by 7 bases, with 16 bases between. CDR1 is MDHEN, CDR2 SYDVKM, per germline. The CDR3 spans 15 residues. The CDR3 loop is CASSFPGGGGQPQHF. The CDR3, as DNA: TGTGCCAGCAGTTTCCCGGGAGGGGGTGGCCAGCCCCAGCATTTT.

The V call is TRBV9, the J call TRBJ2-2; 10 positions match TRBD2. Losses at the gene ends were 4 bases for V and 7 bases for J; bases not matched to a gene: 7. CDR1 and CDR2 (germline): SGDLS, YYNGEE. This CDR3 comprises 15 residues. CDR3 nucleotide sequence: TGTGCCAGCAGCCCCCATAGCGGGAGGCACGGGGAGCTGTTTTTT. It is translated as CASSPHSGRHGELFF. The entire variable domain, with the rest obtained from reference TRBV9 and TRBJ2-2, is as follows: DSGVTQTPKHLITATGQRVTLRCSPRSGDLSVYWYQQSLDQGLQFLIQYYNGEERAKGNILERFSAQQFPDLHSELNLSSLELGDSALYFCASSPHSGRHGELFFGEGSRLTVL.

The rearrangement uses TRBV18 and TRBJ2-7; a weak D match, TRBD1 (5 bases). The CDR3 sequence is 15 residues long. V lost 0 bases and J lost 2, with 11 bases in between. Germline assignment: CDR1 KGHSH and CDR2 LQKENI. The CDR3 spells CASSPPEGVTYEQYF. DNA of the CDR3: TGTGCCAGCTCACCACCCGAAGGGGTCACCTACGAGCAGTACTTC.

The CDR3 bases are TGCGCCAGCAGCCAGGCTGCGGAGACCCAGTACTTC. Translation gives CASSQAAETQYF. The genes are TRBV10-2 and TRBJ2-5; no firm D call. V was pared by 6 bases and J by 5 bases, with 10 bases between. This CDR3 contains 12 residues. CDR1 and CDR2 from the germline V gene are WSHSY and SAAADI.

This chain uses TRBV5-1 with TRBJ2-2, with 11 bases that match TRBD1. Germline values: CDR1 SGHRS, CDR2 YFSETQ. V lost 3 bases, J lost 1 base, and 8 bases stayed unmatched. The CDR3 consists of 18 residues. The CDR3 is CASSSRTGGAGNTGELFF. CDR3 sequence (DNA): TGCGCCAGCAGCTCGCGGACAGGGGGCGCGGGGAACACCGGGGAGCTGTTTTTT.

This chain uses TRBV6-6 with TRBJ2-2; 8 bases fit TRBD1. CDR3 length equals 16 residues. V was clipped by 2 bases and J by 3 bases; unmatched bases: 5. Looked up from germline, CDR1 is MNHNY and CDR2 is SVGAGI (reference sequence). In DNA form, the CDR3 reads TGTGCCAGCAGTTACGGAGACAGGGGCCACACCGGGGAGCTGTTTTTT. It encodes CASSYGDRGHTGELFF.